The present entry profiles one T cell receptor (beta chain) with its context. CDR1 and CDR2 (germline): SEHNR, FQNEAQ (reference sequence). After removal of 0 bases from V and 2 bases from J, the junction contained 9 bases not matched to a gene. The CDR3 spans 17 residues. This sample is part of a study of regulatory T cells in long-lasting Graves disease. Investigators prepared the TCR beta libraries by applying iRepertoire HTBI primers and Arm-PCR of CDR3 regions. TCRdb re-called the multiplex PCR reads through MiXCR, storing one row per CDR3 protein. Found here are under 450,000 distinct CDR3 sequences, around a quarter of them singletons; the top ten hold approximately 26%. Time point denoted: persistent/refractory GD, antithyroid drugs over 5 years with positive TRAb. PBMCs provided the RNA from which the TCR library was made.

This chain links TRBV7-9 with TRBJ2-7; 8 bases are shared with TRBD2. The material sequenced was peripheral blood mononuclear cells (PBMCs), taken when the disease was refractory, from a patient treated with antithyroid drugs. This TCR was recovered from a female donor with Graves disease. The CDR3 is CASSLALTGGNTYEQYF. CDR3 DNA: TGTGCCAGCAGCTTAGCCCTGACGGGAGGGAACACCTACGAGCAGTACTTC.